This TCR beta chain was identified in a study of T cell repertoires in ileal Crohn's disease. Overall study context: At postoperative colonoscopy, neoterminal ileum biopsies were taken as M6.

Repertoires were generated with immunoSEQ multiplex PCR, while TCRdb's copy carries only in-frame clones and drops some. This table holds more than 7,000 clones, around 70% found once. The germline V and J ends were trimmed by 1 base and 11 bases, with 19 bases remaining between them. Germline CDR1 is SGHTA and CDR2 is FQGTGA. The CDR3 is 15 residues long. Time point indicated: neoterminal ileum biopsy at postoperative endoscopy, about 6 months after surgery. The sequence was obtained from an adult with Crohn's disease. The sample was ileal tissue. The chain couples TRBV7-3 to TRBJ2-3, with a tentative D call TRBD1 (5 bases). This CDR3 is CASSLMPLGQVMQYF. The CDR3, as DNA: TGTGCCAGCAGCTTAATGCCCTTGGGGCAAGTTATGCAGTATTTT.